The clone carrying this T cell receptor beta chain is categorized as medium-sized. Antigen: not known. The record originates from a study of early T cells in non-severe SARS-CoV-2 infection. Study context: Sequencing of bulk RNA from unsorted whole blood was done, without chain pairing.

The protocol attached unique molecular identifiers to individual cDNA molecules. MiXCR, run by TCRdb on the 5' RACE reads, gives a single entry per CDR3 protein. The table lists roughly 30,000 distinct CDR3 sequences, 4% to 5.5% of them singletons, with over 2.5% in the top ten. Regarding the study as a whole: Anti-spike CD8 responses were favored in VDJdb matching, and private and CD4 specificities were missed.

V lost 1 base to trimming and J lost 4 bases; unmatched junction nucleotides: 9. Germline V lookup: CDR1 SGHVS, CDR2 FNYEAQ. The CDR3 has 17 residues. This clonotype was obtained from an adult who was a healthcare worker with PCR-confirmed SARS-CoV-2 infection or an uninfected control (not recorded which). The sequenced material came from whole blood. The J gene is TRBJ2-2, the V gene TRBV7-6, with TRBD1 matching over 7 bases. This chain's CDR3 is CASSLGPGQTITGELFF. CDR3 in DNA: TGTGCCAGCAGCTTAGGCCCGGGACAGACGATCACCGGGGAGCTGTTTTTT.